The 28 T cell receptor beta chains given below trace back to one sample, sequenced in a study of T cell repertoires in cytomegalovirus infection. In TCRdb, the reads were re-called with MiXCR into one record per CDR3 protein. The repertoire holds just under 550,000 distinct CDR3 sequences, with 26% as singletons. Sequencing was carried out using PBMCs. These receptors all come from a human donor in good health (CMV status not recorded). Some clones in this sample may be carry-over from other donors' samples.

This clonotype turned up a few times. The chain uses TRBV20-1 and TRBJ1-1; no reliable D call. V lost 0 bases to trimming and J lost 1 base, with 9 bases between them. The germline gives CDR1 DFQATT, CDR2 SNEGSKA (reference sequence). The CDR3 consists of 14 residues. The CDR3 sequence is CSARDPRANTEAFF. As DNA, the CDR3 is TGCAGTGCTAGAGACCCACGAGCGAACACTGAAGCTTTCTTT.

The rearrangement joins TRBV7-2 to TRBJ2-1; D possibly corresponds to TRBD1 (5 bases). Trimming cost V 1 base and J 11 bases, with 21 bases left between them. The CDR3 consists of 16 residues. Looked up from germline, CDR1 is SGHTA and CDR2 is FQGNSA. The CDR3 nucleotides are TGTGCCAGCAGCTTAGGTGGTAGGGGTATGGGCATAAAGCAGTTCTTC. This sequence encodes CASSLGGRGMGIKQFF.

The table lists this clonotype with many counts. This chain connects TRBV7-3 to TRBJ2-3; D is possibly TRBD1 (6 bases). The CDR3 totals 16 residues. V dropped 2 bases and J dropped 6 bases, with 18 bases sitting between them. Germline-derived CDR1 and CDR2 are SGHTA and FQGTGA. The CDR3 reads CASSLGRRQGLDTQYF. CDR3 bases: TGTGCCAGCAGCTTAGGGCGGAGGCAGGGGCTTGATACGCAGTATTTT. Variable domain in full (rest from reference TRBV7-3 and TRBJ2-3): GAGVSQTPSNKVTEKGKYVELRCDPISGHTALYWYRQSLGQGPEFLIYFQGTGAADDSGLPNDRFFAVRPEGSVSTLKIQRTERGDSAVYLCASSLGRRQGLDTQYFGPGTRLTVL.

V gene TRBV12-3 or TRBV12-4 combines with J gene TRBJ2-2, with D maybe TRBD2 (5 bases). Trimming cost V 3 bases and J 1 base, with 9 bases left between them. The CDR3 consists of 15 residues. The CDR3, as DNA: TGTGCCAGCAGTTTCGGGGTGCGGAACACCGGGGAGCTGTTTTTT. Protein product: CASSFGVRNTGELFF.

The chain carries TRBV28 and TRBJ2-7; 7 bases map to TRBD1. Germline V lookup: CDR1 MDHEN, CDR2 SYDVKM. Trimming took 10 bases from V and 1 from J; bases not matched to a gene: 10. CDR3 size: 14 residues. CDR3 region: CATETGITSYEQYF. Written as DNA, the CDR3 is TGTGCCACCGAGACAGGGATTACGTCCTACGAGCAGTACTTC.

This clonotype occurred a few times. The chain is built from TRBV6-2 or TRBV6-3 and TRBJ1-1, with D uncertain. V lost 10 bases to trimming and J lost 0 bases, with 21 bases between them. Germline lookup yields CDR1 MNHEY and CDR2 SVGEGT. The CDR3 runs 16 residues. In DNA, the CDR3 is TGTGCCACCCTTCGGCCAACAGTTAAAATGAACACTGAAGCTTTCTTT. Encoded protein: CATLRPTVKMNTEAFF.

The J gene is TRBJ2-3, the V gene TRBV5-1, with TRBD2 matching 7 bases. Germline V gene sequence: CDR1 SGHRS, CDR2 YFSETQ. V was clipped by 4 bases and J by 0 bases; unmatched bases: 14. The CDR3 loop spans 18 amino acids. The CDR3 DNA reads TGCGCCAGCAGCCCTCCGACCCCGGGAGGCACTAGCACAGATACGCAGTATTTT. Protein: CASSPPTPGGTSTDTQYF.

The chain carries TRBV7-3 and TRBJ2-1, with 11 nucleotides matching TRBD2. Germline trimming cut 4 bases from V and 8 bases from J; bases unmatched to any gene: 10. Germline assignment: CDR1 SGHTA and CDR2 FQGTGA. This CDR3 is built from 16 residues. The DNA for the CDR3 is TGTGCCAGCAGCTCCCAACTAGCGGGAGTAGCTGATGAGCAGTTCTTC. It yields the protein CASSSQLAGVADEQFF.

The CDR3 is CASSQAFRDTPSNYGYTF. The CDR3 nucleotides read TGCGCCAGCAGCCAAGCGTTCCGGGACACACCATCCAACTATGGCTACACCTTC. The chain employs TRBV4-1 and TRBJ1-2; D perhaps matches TRBD1 (6 bases). Trimming stripped 1 base from V and 2 bases from J, with 20 bases between. CDR1 is MGHRA, CDR2 YSYEKL, per germline. The CDR3 sequence is 18 residues long.

In its sample, this clonotype was seen many times. The chain combines TRBV7-8 with TRBJ2-7, with TRBD2 identical over 10 bases. V shed 1 base, J shed 2 bases, and the junction held 5 bases outside the gene matches. CDR3 length: 16 amino acids. Germline V gives CDR1 SGHVS, CDR2 FQNEAQ. In nucleotides, the CDR3 is TGTGCCAGCAGCTTAGGACTAGCGGGCCTGACCTACGAGCAGTACGTC. Its translation is CASSLGLAGLTYEQYV.

This clonotype was observed a handful of times. Written as DNA, the CDR3 is TGTGCCAGCAGCCCCCCAGGGACCTACAATGAGCAGTTCTTC. Translated, it gives CASSPPGTYNEQFF. The gene calls are TRBV28 and TRBJ2-1, with TRBD1 as a possible D gene (5 bases). The CDR3 runs to 14 residues. The V gene's germline CDR1 is MDHEN and CDR2 SYDVKM. Trimming stripped 6 bases from V and 2 bases from J, with 11 bases between.

This clonotype showed up just a few times. This sequence joins TRBV28 and TRBJ2-7, with D unresolved. This CDR3 is 18 amino acids long. Between the trimmed V and J ends, which lost 3 bases and 3 bases, there was a span of 24 bases. Germline V gives CDR1 MDHEN, CDR2 SYDVKM. CDR3 protein: CASSFGYPKEPLDYEQYF. In nucleotides, the CDR3 is TGTGCCAGCAGTTTTGGTTACCCCAAGGAGCCCCTCGACTACGAGCAGTACTTC.

The sample holds a few counts of this clonotype. This chain links TRBV4-1 with TRBJ1-2; D is unresolved. The V end lost 2 bases, the J end lost 5 bases, and 15 bases lay between the germline ends. CDR1 and CDR2 (germline): MGHRA, YSYEKL. There are 15 residues in the CDR3. In nucleotides, the CDR3 is TGCGCCAGCAGCCAACCTACGGGGATCCGATATGGCTACACCTTC. Protein product: CASSQPTGIRYGYTF.

J is TRBJ2-7 and V is TRBV20-1; 10 bases map to TRBD2. The germline V gene encodes CDR1 DFQATT and CDR2 SNEGSKA (reference sequence). V was clipped by 6 bases and J by 0 bases; unmatched bases: 8. The CDR3 consists of 15 residues. The CDR3 DNA is TGCAGTGCCCGGACTAGCGGCCCGAGCTCCTACGAGCAGTACTTC. Translating it yields CSARTSGPSSYEQYF.

The V and J genes are TRBV19 and TRBJ1-5, with D maybe TRBD1 (6 bases). Germline values: CDR1 LNHDA, CDR2 SQIVND (reference sequence). Between the trimmed V and J ends, which lost 7 bases and 2 bases, there was a span of 9 bases. The CDR3 has 13 residues. The CDR3 bases are TGTGCCAGTAACCGACAGGGCAATCAGCCCCAGCATTTT. Translation gives CASNRQGNQPQHF.

At least ten counts were recorded for this clonotype. The genes are TRBV11-3 and TRBJ2-1; no clear D. Trimming removed 6 bases from V and 9 bases from J, with 12 bases in between. Germline assignment: CDR1 SGHNT and CDR2 YENEEA. The CDR3 spans 12 residues. CDR3 DNA sequence: TGTGCCAGCAGGTCCACGTACGGTGAGCAGTTCTTC. Amino acid sequence: CASRSTYGEQFF.

The genes are TRBV5-4 and TRBJ2-3, with 7 bases fitting TRBD2. The V gene's germline CDR1 is SGHNT and CDR2 YYREEE (reference sequence). The CDR3 is made up of 16 amino acids. Unmatched junction bases numbered 13, after V lost 5 bases and J lost 4 bases. CDR3: CASSLAGVQGPDTQYF. DNA for the CDR3: TGTGCCAGCAGTCTGGCGGGGGTGCAGGGCCCAGATACGCAGTATTTT.

This clonotype was seen a few times. The chain uses TRBV12-3 or TRBV12-4 and TRBJ2-1; a possible D gene is TRBD1 (5 bases). Trimming pared 0 bases from V and 2 bases from J, leaving 8 bases between. The CDR3 is 15 residues long. This chain's CDR3 is CASSLAQGAYNEQFF. The CDR3 DNA follows: TGTGCCAGCAGTTTAGCGCAGGGCGCCTACAATGAGCAGTTCTTC.

V and J are TRBV6-1 and TRBJ2-3, with 11 bases fitting TRBD1. J gave up 4 bases and V 4 bases, and 7 bases lay outside the gene matches. CDR1 and CDR2 (germline): MNHNS, SASEGT. The CDR3 sequence is 16 residues long. As DNA, the CDR3 is TGTGCCAGCAGTGCCCGGGACAGGGGGTTCCCAGATACGCAGTATTTT. It codes for CASSARDRGFPDTQYF.

In this sample, this clonotype turned up many times. V and J are TRBV7-2 and TRBJ2-1; 8 bases match TRBD1. After removal of 5 bases from V and 0 bases from J, the junction contained 9 bases not matched to a gene. The CDR3 is 17 residues long. CDR1 and CDR2 from the germline V gene are SGHTA and FQGNSA. The CDR3 DNA reads as TGTGCCAGCAGCGAAGGACAGGGAAGTCCCTCCTACAATGAGCAGTTCTTC. Translated: CASSEGQGSPSYNEQFF.

The gene calls are TRBV7-8 and TRBJ1-1; 7 nucleotides line up with TRBD1. CDR1 and CDR2 (germline): SGHVS, FQNEAQ. The CDR3 covers 15 residues. V shed 2 bases and J 4 bases; nucleotides not matched to a gene: 7. The CDR3 DNA follows: TGTGCCAGCAGCTTACAGGGGGGTTTGAGCACTGAAGCTTTCTTT. Translation gives CASSLQGGLSTEAFF.

The genes are TRBV2 and TRBJ1-5; D perhaps matches TRBD1 (6 bases). Germline CDR1 and CDR2: SNHLY and FYNNEI. The CDR3 is 14 residues long. V shed 7 bases and J shed 7 bases, with 17 bases lying between them. The CDR3 bases are TGTGCCAGCACCCCCGAACAGGGAGGGCAGCCCCAGCATTTT. As protein: CASTPEQGGQPQHF.

This sequence joins TRBV12-3 or TRBV12-4 and TRBJ1-1; TRBD1 aligns across 8 bases. V lost 5 bases to trimming and J lost 2 bases; unmatched junction nucleotides: 7. This CDR3 is 15 amino acids long. The CDR3 sequence: CASSQQGVGNTEAFF. As DNA, the CDR3 is TGTGCCAGCAGTCAACAGGGGGTAGGAAACACTGAAGCTTTCTTT.

The V gene is TRBV20-1, the J gene TRBJ2-5, with D tentatively TRBD1 or TRBD2 (6 bases each). Germline V gene lookup returns CDR1 DFQATT and CDR2 SNEGSKA (reference sequence). The CDR3 spans 15 residues. The V end lost 5 bases, the J end lost 1 base, and 17 bases lay between the germline ends. CDR3 bases: TGCAGTGCTGAAGGGGGTAGCGGAACCCAAGAGACCCAGTACTTC. Its translation is CSAEGGSGTQETQYF.

This chain joins TRBV20-1 and TRBJ2-7, with a weak D call TRBD2 (5 bases). The CDR3 extends over 12 amino acids. CDR1 and CDR2 (germline): DFQATT, SNEGSKA (reference sequence). Trimming removed 6 bases from V and 7 bases from J, with 16 bases in between. CDR3: CSATSYLGEQYF. The CDR3 DNA reads as TGCAGTGCCACTAGTTATCTCGGAGAGCAGTACTTC.

The chain links TRBV24-1 to TRBJ1-5; 9 bases line up with TRBD1. Germline CDR1 is KGHDR and CDR2 is SFDVKD. V lost 4 bases and J lost 3; bases outside the gene matches: 6. This CDR3 contains 16 residues. The CDR3 region is CATSDRQGEINQPQHF. CDR3 bases: TGTGCCACCAGTGACCGACAGGGGGAGATCAATCAGCCCCAGCATTTT.

Concerning this clonotype itself: This may be a read error: a much more frequent sequence differs by one nucleotide. The V gene is TRBV7-8, the J gene TRBJ2-1; TRBD2 is a possible D gene (5 bases). CDR3 size: 14 residues. Germline V gives CDR1 SGHVS, CDR2 FQNEAQ. This CDR3 is CANSLSGMGNEQFF. The CDR3 DNA is TGTGCCAACAGCTTATCGGGGATGGGCAATGAGCAGTTCTTC.

This clonotype was picked up a small number of times. The chain combines TRBV30 with TRBJ1-1; no definite D call. Trimming pared 3 bases from V and 1 base from J, leaving 9 bases between. Germline assignment: CDR1 GTSNPN and CDR2 SVGIG (reference sequence). The CDR3 is 13 amino acids. The CDR3, as DNA: TGTGCCTGGAGACCCCCTGGGAACACTGAAGCTTTCTTT. Protein product: CAWRPPGNTEAFF.